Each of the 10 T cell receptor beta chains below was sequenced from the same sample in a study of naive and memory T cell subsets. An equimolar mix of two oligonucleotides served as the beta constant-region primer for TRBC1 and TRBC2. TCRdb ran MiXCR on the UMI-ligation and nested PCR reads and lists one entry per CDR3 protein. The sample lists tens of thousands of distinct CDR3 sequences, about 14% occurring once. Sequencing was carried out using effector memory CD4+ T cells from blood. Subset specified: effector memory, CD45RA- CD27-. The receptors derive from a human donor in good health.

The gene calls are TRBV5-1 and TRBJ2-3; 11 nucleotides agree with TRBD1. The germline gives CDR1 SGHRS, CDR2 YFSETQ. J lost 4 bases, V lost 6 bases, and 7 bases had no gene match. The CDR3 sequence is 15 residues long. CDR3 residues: CASTPGQGGADTQYF. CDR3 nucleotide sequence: TGCGCCAGCACTCCGGGACAGGGGGGCGCAGATACGCAGTATTTT.

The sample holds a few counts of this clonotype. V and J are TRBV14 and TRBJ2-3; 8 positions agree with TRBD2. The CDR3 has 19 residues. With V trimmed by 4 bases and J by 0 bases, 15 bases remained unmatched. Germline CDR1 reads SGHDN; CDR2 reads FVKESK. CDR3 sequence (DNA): TGTGCCAGCAGCCGACGAGGAGCGGGAGACCAAACTAGCACAGATACGCAGTATTTT. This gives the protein CASSRRGAGDQTSTDTQYF. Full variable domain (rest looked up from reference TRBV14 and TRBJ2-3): EAGVTQFPSHSVIEKGQTVTLRCDPISGHDNLYWYRRVMGKEIKFLLHFVKESKQDESGMPNNRFLAERTGGTYSTLKVQPAELEDSGVYFCASSRRGAGDQTSTDTQYFGPGTRLTVL.

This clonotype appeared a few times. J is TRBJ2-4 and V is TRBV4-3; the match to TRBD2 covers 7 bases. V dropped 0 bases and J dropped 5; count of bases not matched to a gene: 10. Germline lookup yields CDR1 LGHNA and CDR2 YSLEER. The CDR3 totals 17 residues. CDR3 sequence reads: CASSQEIGGGVQNIQYF. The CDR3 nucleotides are TGCGCCAGCAGCCAAGAAATCGGGGGAGGGGTCCAAAACATTCAGTACTTC.

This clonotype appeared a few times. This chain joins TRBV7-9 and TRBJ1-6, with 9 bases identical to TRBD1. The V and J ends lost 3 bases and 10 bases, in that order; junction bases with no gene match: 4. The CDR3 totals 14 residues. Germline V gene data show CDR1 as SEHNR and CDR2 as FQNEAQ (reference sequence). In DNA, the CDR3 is TGTGCCAGCAGCTTTGACAGGGGGTGGTCACCCCTCCACTTT. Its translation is CASSFDRGWSPLHF.

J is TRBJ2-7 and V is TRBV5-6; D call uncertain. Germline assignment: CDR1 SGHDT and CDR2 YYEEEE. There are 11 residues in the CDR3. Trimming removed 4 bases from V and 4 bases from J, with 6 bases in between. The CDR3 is CASSQQYEQYF. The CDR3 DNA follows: TGTGCCAGCAGCCAACAATACGAGCAGTACTTC.

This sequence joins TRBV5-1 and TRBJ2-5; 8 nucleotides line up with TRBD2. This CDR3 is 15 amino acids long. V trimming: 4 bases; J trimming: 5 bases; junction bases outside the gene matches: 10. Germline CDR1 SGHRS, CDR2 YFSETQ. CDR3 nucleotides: TGCGCCAGCAGCCTACTGGCGGGAGGACCCGAGACCCAGTACTTC. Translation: CASSLLAGGPETQYF. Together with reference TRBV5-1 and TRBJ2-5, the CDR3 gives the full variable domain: KAGVTQTPRYLIKTRGQQVTLSCSPISGHRSVSWYQQTPGQGLQFLFEYFSETQRNKGNFPGRFSGRQFSNSRSEMNVSTLELGDSALYLCASSLLAGGPETQYFGPGTRLLVL.

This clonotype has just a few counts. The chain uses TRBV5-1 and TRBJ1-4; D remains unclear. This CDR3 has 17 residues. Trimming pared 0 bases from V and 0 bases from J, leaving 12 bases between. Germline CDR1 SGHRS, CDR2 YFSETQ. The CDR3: CASSLDLGSATNEKLFF. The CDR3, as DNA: TGCGCCAGCAGCTTGGATCTGGGTAGTGCAACTAATGAAAAACTGTTTTTT.

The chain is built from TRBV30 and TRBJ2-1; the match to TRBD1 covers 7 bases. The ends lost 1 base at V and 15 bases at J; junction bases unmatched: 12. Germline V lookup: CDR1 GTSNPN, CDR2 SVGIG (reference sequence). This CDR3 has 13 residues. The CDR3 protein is CAWSETGRRQLFF. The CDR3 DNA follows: TGTGCCTGGAGTGAGACAGGGCGACGACAGCTGTTCTTC.

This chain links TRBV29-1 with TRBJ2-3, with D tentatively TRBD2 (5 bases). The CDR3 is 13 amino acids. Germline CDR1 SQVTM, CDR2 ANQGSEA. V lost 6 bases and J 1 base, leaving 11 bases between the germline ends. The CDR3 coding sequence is TGCAGCGTCGACGGGATCGGCACAGATACGCAGTATTTT. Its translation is CSVDGIGTDTQYF.

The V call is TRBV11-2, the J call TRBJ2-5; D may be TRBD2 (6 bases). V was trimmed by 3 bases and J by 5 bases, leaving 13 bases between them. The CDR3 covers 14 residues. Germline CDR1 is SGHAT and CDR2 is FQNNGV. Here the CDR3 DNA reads TGTGCCAGCAGCTTGGACGGGAGAGGGGAGACCCAGTACTTC. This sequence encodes CASSLDGRGETQYF.